The clone carrying this TCR beta chain was counted at least ten times. The sample's time point: patch test 1, 2 weeks after DPC sensitization. Treatment: therapeutic diphenylcyclopropenone sensitization with weekly scalp DPC. Blood collection took place prior to placing each patch test. TCRdb ran MiXCR on the RACE reads and lists one entry per CDR3 protein. Of 180,000 or so distinct CDR3 sequences listed, more than 14% are singletons. V lost 1 base and J 8 bases, leaving 11 bases between the germline ends. CDR1 is LGHDT, CDR2 YNNKEL, per germline (reference sequence). CDR3 size: 13 residues. The sample comes from a study of human T cells and chemical hapten exposure.

The source is a woman younger than 45 with alopecia areata. Some clones in this sample may be carry-over from other donors' samples. The sample was whole blood, taken in connection with sensitization to the hapten diphenylcyclopropenone (DPC). The J gene is TRBJ1-2, the V gene TRBV3-1, with a possible D match to TRBD1 (5 bases). In DNA, the CDR3 is TGTGCCAGCAGCCAAGGGGGGAATTGGGGCTACACCTTC. This codes for CASSQGGNWGYTF.